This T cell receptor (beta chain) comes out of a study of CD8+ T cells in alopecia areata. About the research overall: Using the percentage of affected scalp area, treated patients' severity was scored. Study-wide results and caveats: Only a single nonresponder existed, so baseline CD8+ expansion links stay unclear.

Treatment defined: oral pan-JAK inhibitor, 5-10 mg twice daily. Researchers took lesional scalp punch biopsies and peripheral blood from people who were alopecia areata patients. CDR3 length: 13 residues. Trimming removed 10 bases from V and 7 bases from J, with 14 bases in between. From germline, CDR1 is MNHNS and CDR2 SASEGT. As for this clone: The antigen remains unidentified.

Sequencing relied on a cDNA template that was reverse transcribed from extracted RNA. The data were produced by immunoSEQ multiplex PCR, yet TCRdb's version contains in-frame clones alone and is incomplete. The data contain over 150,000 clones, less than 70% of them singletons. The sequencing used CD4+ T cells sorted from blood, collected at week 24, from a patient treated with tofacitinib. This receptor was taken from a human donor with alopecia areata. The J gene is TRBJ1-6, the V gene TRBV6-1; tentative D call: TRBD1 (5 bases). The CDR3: CAIGWGPNSPLHF. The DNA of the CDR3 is TGTGCCATTGGATGGGGCCCCAATTCACCCCTCCACTTT.